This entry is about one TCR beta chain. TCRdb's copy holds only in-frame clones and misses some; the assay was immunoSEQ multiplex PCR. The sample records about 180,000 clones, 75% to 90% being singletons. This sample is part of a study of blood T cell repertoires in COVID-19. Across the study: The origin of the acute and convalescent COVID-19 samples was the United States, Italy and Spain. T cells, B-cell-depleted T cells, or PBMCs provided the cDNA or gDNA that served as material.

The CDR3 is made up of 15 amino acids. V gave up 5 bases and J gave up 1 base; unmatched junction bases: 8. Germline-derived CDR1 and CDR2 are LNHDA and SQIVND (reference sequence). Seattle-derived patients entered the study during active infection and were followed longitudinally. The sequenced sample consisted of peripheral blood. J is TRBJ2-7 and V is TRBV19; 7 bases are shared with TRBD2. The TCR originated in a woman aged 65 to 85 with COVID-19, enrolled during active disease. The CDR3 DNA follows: TGTGCCAGTAGTCCGGGAGGCTGGGGGTCCTACGAGCAGTACTTC. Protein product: CASSPGGWGSYEQYF. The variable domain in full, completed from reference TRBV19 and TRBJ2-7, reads DGGITQSPKYLFRKEGQNVTLSCEQNLNHDAMYWYRQDPGQGLRLIYYSQIVNDFQKGDIAEGYSVSREKKESFPLTVTSAQKNPTAFYLCASSPGGWGSYEQYFGPGTRLTVT.